One sample yielded the 25 T cell receptor beta chains listed below, sequenced in a study of radiotherapy plus CTLA-4 blockade in lung cancer. The protocol was immunoSEQ multiplex PCR, while the TCRdb copy is restricted to in-frame clones and leaves out a portion. The data contain about 48,000 clones, 82% of them seen just once; the ten biggest clones take up 3% to 4%. The material was peripheral blood, obtained from a patient treated with radiotherapy plus ipilimumab. The receptors originated from a human donor with non-small cell lung cancer who had stable disease on radiotherapy plus ipilimumab.

J is TRBJ2-7 and V is TRBV6-1, with a tentative D call TRBD1 (5 bases). The CDR3 extends over 14 amino acids. From germline, CDR1 is MNHNS and CDR2 SASEGT. V was pared by 1 base and J by 2 bases, with 9 bases between. CDR3 loop: CASSEGGHPYEQYF. The DNA of the CDR3 is TGTGCCAGCAGTGAAGGCGGACATCCCTACGAGCAGTACTTC.

This chain uses TRBV30 with TRBJ2-7, with 7 bases identical to TRBD2. The CDR3 extends over 13 amino acids. In germline, CDR1 is GTSNPN, CDR2 SVGIG (reference sequence). Trimming took 5 bases from V and 2 from J; bases not matched to a gene: 6. The CDR3, as DNA: TGTGCCTGGGGGAGGGGACCCCCCTACGAGCAGTACTTC. Encoded protein: CAWGRGPPYEQYF.

A single count supports this clone. The chain has TRBV27 and TRBJ2-1, with 7 bases fitting TRBD1. Germline values: CDR1 MNHEY, CDR2 SMNVEV (reference sequence). The trim removed 6 bases at V and 4 bases at J, leaving 18 bases unmatched. The CDR3 sequence is 18 residues long. CDR3 sequence (DNA): TGTGCCAGCAGAGGGCAGGGGGTTTCTCCCCGCTCTTACAATGAGCAGTTCTTC. It yields the protein CASRGQGVSPRSYNEQFF.

The chain has TRBV9 and TRBJ2-2, with 9 bases identical to TRBD1. J gave up 5 bases and V 7 bases, and 3 bases lay outside the gene matches. There are 13 residues in the CDR3. From germline, CDR1 is SGDLS and CDR2 YYNGEE. CDR3 protein: CASSTGGTGELFF. The CDR3 DNA is TGTGCCAGCTCGACAGGGGGGACCGGGGAGCTGTTTTTT. The variable domain in full, completed from reference TRBV9 and TRBJ2-2, reads DSGVTQTPKHLITATGQRVTLRCSPRSGDLSVYWYQQSLDQGLQFLIQYYNGEERAKGNILERFSAQQFPDLHSELNLSSLELGDSALYFCASSTGGTGELFFGEGSRLTVL.

The rearrangement uses TRBV2 and TRBJ2-2; the match to TRBD2 covers 9 bases. Germline CDR1 reads SNHLY; CDR2 reads FYNNEI. With 6 bases clipped from V and 6 bases from J, the junction kept 8 bases outside the gene matches. The CDR3 runs to 15 residues. The DNA for the CDR3 is TGTGCCAGCAGGCCCTGGGGGACTAGCCCCGGGGAGCTGTTTTTT. This codes for CASRPWGTSPGELFF.

The rearrangement joins TRBV6-5 to TRBJ2-7, with 14 bases that match TRBD2. The V and J ends lost 2 bases and 0 bases, in that order; junction bases with no gene match: 0. From germline, CDR1 is MNHEY and CDR2 SVGAGI. The length of the CDR3 is 16 residues. CDR3 DNA sequence: TGTGCCAGCAGTTACGGGACTAGCGGGAGCTCCTACGAGCAGTACTTC. This codes for CASSYGTSGSSYEQYF.

This chain connects TRBV28 to TRBJ1-1, with D possibly matching TRBD1 (6 bases). V dropped 2 bases and J dropped 3 bases, with 19 bases sitting between them. CDR1 is MDHEN, CDR2 SYDVKM, per germline. CDR3 length: 17 residues. CDR3 protein: CASSLRAGAGGDTEAFF. The CDR3 region has the DNA TGTGCCAGCAGTTTACGGGCAGGGGCTGGGGGGGACACTGAAGCTTTCTTT.

The chain uses TRBV4-3 and TRBJ1-2, with D possibly being TRBD1 (5 bases). V was trimmed by 0 bases and J by 8 bases, leaving 10 bases between them. The CDR3 is made up of 13 amino acids. Germline V CDR1 and CDR2: LGHNA, YSLEER. The CDR3 DNA is TGCGCCAGCAGCCAAGAAGGCGGGGACGGCTACACCTTC. It translates to CASSQEGGDGYTF.

DNA for the CDR3: TGTGCCAGCAGTTTTAGGGCAGACAGTAGCGAGCAGTACTTC. It encodes CASSFRADSSEQYF. This chain uses TRBV27 with TRBJ2-7; TRBD1 is a possible D gene (5 bases). Trimming took 3 bases from V and 6 from J, leaving 15 bases between them. The CDR3 spans 14 residues. The germline CDR1 and CDR2 sequences are MNHEY and SMNVEV (reference sequence).

The genes are TRBV2 and TRBJ2-7, with TRBD2 matching over 8 bases. J lost 7 bases, V lost 1 base, and 3 bases had no gene match. Germline loops: CDR1 SNHLY, CDR2 FYNNEI. This CDR3 spans 13 amino acids. CDR3 in DNA: TGTGCCAGCAGTGAAGACGGGAGGGGGGAGCAGTACTTC. Protein sequence: CASSEDGRGEQYF.

This clone came up once. The chain links TRBV7-9 to TRBJ1-1; perhaps TRBD1 as D (5 bases). Germline V lookup: CDR1 SEHNR, CDR2 FQNEAQ (reference sequence). V was clipped by 5 bases and J by 4 bases, with 23 bases between them. The CDR3 is 17 residues long. CDR3 in DNA: TGTGCCAGCAGCCGCTGGGGGGGGACGGGGGAGGGCACTGAAGCTTTCTTT. Translated, it gives CASSRWGGTGEGTEAFF.

This clone was found once. V and J are TRBV11-3 and TRBJ2-2; tentative D call: TRBD2 (5 bases). V was trimmed by 7 bases and J by 5 bases, leaving 17 bases between them. Germline V lookup: CDR1 SGHNT, CDR2 YENEEA. The CDR3 runs to 15 residues. The CDR3 DNA reads TGTGCCAGCAAGAGTACGGGAACTTATACCGGGGAGCTGTTTTTT. Protein sequence: CASKSTGTYTGELFF.

This clone was recorded a few times. This chain joins TRBV2 and TRBJ1-5, with 7 nucleotides matching TRBD1. This CDR3 is built from 13 residues. Germline-derived CDR1 and CDR2 are SNHLY and FYNNEI. The V and J ends lost 7 bases and 7 bases, in that order; junction bases with no gene match: 7. The CDR3 DNA reads TGTGCCAGCATGAGGGGGCCGAGACAGCCCCAGCATTTT. Translating gives CASMRGPRQPQHF.

The chain employs TRBV19 and TRBJ2-1; 7 bases line up with TRBD2. Germline CDR1 LNHDA, CDR2 SQIVND (reference sequence). The CDR3 loop spans 15 amino acids. V shed 6 bases, J shed 6 bases, and the junction held 11 bases outside the gene matches. The CDR3 here is CASRPRTRRFNEQFF. As DNA, the CDR3 is TGTGCCAGTAGGCCCAGGACTAGACGGTTCAATGAGCAGTTCTTC. The full variable domain, in which reference TRBV19 and TRBJ2-1 provide the parts outside the CDR3, is DGGITQSPKYLFRKEGQNVTLSCEQNLNHDAMYWYRQDPGQGLRLIYYSQIVNDFQKGDIAEGYSVSREKKESFPLTVTSAQKNPTAFYLCASRPRTRRFNEQFFGPGTRLTVL.

A single count supports this clone. V and J are TRBV10-3 and TRBJ2-7; 8 positions agree with TRBD1. The J segment lost 0 bases and the V segment lost 7 bases, leaving 2 bases of the junction unmatched. From germline, CDR1 is ENHRY and CDR2 SYGVKD. The CDR3 covers 13 residues. The CDR3 region is CAINTGGSYEQYF. The CDR3 coding sequence is TGTGCCATCAATACAGGGGGCTCCTACGAGCAGTACTTC.

The chain employs TRBV9 and TRBJ1-4, with 8 bases matching TRBD1. CDR1 is SGDLS and CDR2 is YYNGEE in the germline V gene. The CDR3 extends over 19 amino acids. Unmatched junction bases numbered 13, after V lost 2 bases and J lost 1 base. The CDR3 is CASSVGTGPPSRTNEKLFF. CDR3 coding DNA: TGTGCCAGCAGCGTGGGGACAGGACCTCCGAGCCGAACTAATGAAAAACTGTTTTTT.

The chain combines TRBV11-2 with TRBJ2-6; no clear D. Germline CDR1 and CDR2: SGHAT and FQNNGV. The V and J ends lost 1 base and 1 base respectively, with 14 bases between them. This CDR3 contains 18 residues. CDR3 sequence: CASSLAFLDTSGANVLTF. Here the CDR3 DNA reads TGTGCCAGCAGCTTAGCGTTCTTAGACACGTCTGGGGCCAACGTCCTGACTTTC.

The chain is built from TRBV19 and TRBJ1-1; D might be TRBD1 (6 bases). The CDR3 runs 18 residues. V was cut by 2 bases and J by 1 base, with 20 bases left in between. Germline V gene data show CDR1 as LNHDA and CDR2 as SQIVND (reference sequence). CDR3 sequence: CASSIRGGQGLWNTEAFF. The CDR3, as DNA: TGTGCCAGTAGTATAAGGGGAGGGCAGGGGTTATGGAACACTGAAGCTTTCTTT.

V usage is TRBV27 and J usage is TRBJ1-4, with D perhaps TRBD1 (5 bases). The CDR3 has 16 residues. Trimming removed 1 base at V and 4 bases at J, with 13 bases between. From germline, CDR1 is MNHEY and CDR2 SMNVEV (reference sequence). The CDR3 DNA reads as TGTGCCAGCAGTTTATGGGGGGGGTCAGGTAATGAAAAACTGTTTTTT. It specifies CASSLWGGSGNEKLFF.

The chain is built from TRBV4-1 and TRBJ2-1; D may be TRBD1 (5 bases). V was shortened by 1 base and J by 9 bases, with 16 bases between the two germline ends. CDR3 length: 15 residues. CDR1 and CDR2 (germline): MGHRA, YSYEKL. This CDR3 is CASSQGGWVLGEQFF. The CDR3 nucleotides read TGCGCCAGCAGCCAAGGGGGCTGGGTCCTGGGTGAGCAGTTCTTC.

The V and J genes are TRBV5-5 and TRBJ2-1; 9 bases fit TRBD1. Germline trimming cut 1 base from V and 6 bases from J; bases unmatched to any gene: 5. This CDR3 comprises 15 residues. Germline V gene data show CDR1 as SGHKS and CDR2 as YYEKEE (reference sequence). The CDR3 here is CASSLKGQGFNEQFF. Written as DNA, the CDR3 is TGTGCCAGCAGCTTGAAGGGACAGGGTTTCAATGAGCAGTTCTTC.

This clone occurred a few times. This chain links TRBV7-7 with TRBJ1-6; 8 bases align to TRBD1. J lost 9 bases, V lost 3 bases, and 7 bases had no gene match. Germline V CDR1 and CDR2: SSHAT, FNYEAQ (reference sequence). The CDR3 spans 15 residues. In DNA form, the CDR3 reads TGTGCCAGCAGCTTGGACGACAGGGGAGGTTCACCCCTCCACTTT. Translation: CASSLDDRGGSPLHF.

The chain combines TRBV7-8 with TRBJ2-1, with 12 bases that match TRBD2. The trim removed 3 bases at V and 2 bases at J, leaving 5 bases unmatched. CDR1 and CDR2 (germline): SGHVS, FQNEAQ. CDR3 size: 17 residues. The CDR3 region is CASSFETSGRTYNEQFF. The CDR3 DNA sequence: TGTGCCAGCAGCTTCGAGACTAGCGGGAGAACCTACAATGAGCAGTTCTTC.

The chain has TRBV19 and TRBJ2-5; 8 bases match TRBD1. This CDR3 has 15 residues. J was trimmed by 4 bases and V by 4 bases; bases with no gene match: 8. Germline V CDR1 and CDR2: LNHDA, SQIVND (reference sequence). Here the CDR3 reads CASSTYRGSGETQYF. The DNA for the CDR3 is TGTGCCAGTAGTACTTACAGGGGGTCCGGAGAGACCCAGTACTTC.

This clone occurred once. The chain joins TRBV6-5 to TRBJ2-5; 10 bases fit TRBD2. The CDR3 consists of 16 residues. CDR1 is MNHEY and CDR2 is SVGAGI in the germline V gene. The V segment lost 2 bases and the J segment 3 bases; nucleotides outside the gene matches: 6. This CDR3 is CASSYPSGSREETQYF. The CDR3 DNA follows: TGTGCCAGCAGTTACCCTAGCGGGAGTCGAGAAGAGACCCAGTACTTC.